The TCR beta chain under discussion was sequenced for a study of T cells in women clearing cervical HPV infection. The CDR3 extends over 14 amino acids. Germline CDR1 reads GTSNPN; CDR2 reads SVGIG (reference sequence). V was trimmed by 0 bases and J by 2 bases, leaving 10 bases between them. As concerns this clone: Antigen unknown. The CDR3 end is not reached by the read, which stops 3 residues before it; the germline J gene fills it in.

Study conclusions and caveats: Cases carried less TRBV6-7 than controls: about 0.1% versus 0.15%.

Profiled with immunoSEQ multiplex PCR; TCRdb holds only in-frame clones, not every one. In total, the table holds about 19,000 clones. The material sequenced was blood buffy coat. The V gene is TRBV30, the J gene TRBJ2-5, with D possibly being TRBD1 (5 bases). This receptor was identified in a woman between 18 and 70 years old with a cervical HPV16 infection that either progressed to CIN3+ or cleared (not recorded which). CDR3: CAWSVAAGQETQYF. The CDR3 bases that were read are TGTGCCTGGAGTGTAGCCGCAGGGCAAGAGACC.